This T cell receptor (beta chain) was recovered during a study of shared clonotypes between healthy human individuals. Per the germline V gene, CDR1 is SNHLY and CDR2 is FYNNEI. This CDR3 region has 16 residues. V gave up 6 bases and J gave up 2 bases; unmatched junction bases: 12. TCRdb keeps only in-frame clones here, not all; method: immunoSEQ multiplex PCR. The table includes just under 350,000 clones, roughly 70% detected once. V and J are TRBV2 and TRBJ1-2, with TRBD1 identical over 7 bases. This clonotype was sampled from a man aged 25 to 40 in good health. Sequencing was carried out using memory CD4+ T cells sorted from blood. Noted subset: CD45RA-negative fraction. The CDR3 DNA reads TGTGCCAGCAGCGCTGGTCCGGGACAGCCAAACTATGGCTACACCTTC. Residues: CASSAGPGQPNYGYTF.